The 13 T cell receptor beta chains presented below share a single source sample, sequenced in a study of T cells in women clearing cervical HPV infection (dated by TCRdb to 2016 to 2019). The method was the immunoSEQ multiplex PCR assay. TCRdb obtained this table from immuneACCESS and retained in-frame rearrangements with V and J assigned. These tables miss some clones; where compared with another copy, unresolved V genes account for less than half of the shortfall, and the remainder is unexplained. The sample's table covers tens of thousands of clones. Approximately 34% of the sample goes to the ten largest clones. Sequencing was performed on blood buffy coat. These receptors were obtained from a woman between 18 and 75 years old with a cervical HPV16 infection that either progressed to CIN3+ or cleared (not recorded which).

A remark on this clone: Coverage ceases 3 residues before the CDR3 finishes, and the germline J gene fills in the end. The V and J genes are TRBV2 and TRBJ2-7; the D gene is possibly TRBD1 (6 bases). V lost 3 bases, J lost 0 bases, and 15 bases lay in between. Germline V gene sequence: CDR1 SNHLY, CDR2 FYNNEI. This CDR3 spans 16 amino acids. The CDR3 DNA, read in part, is TGTGCCAGCAGTGATAGGGGGACCCTTGGCTCCTACGAG. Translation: CASSDRGTLGSYE. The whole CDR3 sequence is CASSDRGTLGSYEQYF.

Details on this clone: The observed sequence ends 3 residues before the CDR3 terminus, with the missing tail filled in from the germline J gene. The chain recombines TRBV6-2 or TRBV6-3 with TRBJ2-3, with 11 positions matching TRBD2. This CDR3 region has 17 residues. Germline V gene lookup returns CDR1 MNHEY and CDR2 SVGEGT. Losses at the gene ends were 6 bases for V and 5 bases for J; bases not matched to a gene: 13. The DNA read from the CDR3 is TGTGCCAGCAGGAACCCCGTCCTTAGCGGGGGGGTAGATACG. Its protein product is CASRNPVLSGGVDT. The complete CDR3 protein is CASRNPVLSGGVDTQYF.

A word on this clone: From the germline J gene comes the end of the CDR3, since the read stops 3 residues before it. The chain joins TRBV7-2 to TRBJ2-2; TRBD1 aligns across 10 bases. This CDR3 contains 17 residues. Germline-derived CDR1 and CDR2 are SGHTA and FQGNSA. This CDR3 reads CASSLALGGQGSKKLFF. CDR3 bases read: TGTGCCAGCAGCTTAGCGCTAGGGGGACAGGGGAGTAAAAAG.

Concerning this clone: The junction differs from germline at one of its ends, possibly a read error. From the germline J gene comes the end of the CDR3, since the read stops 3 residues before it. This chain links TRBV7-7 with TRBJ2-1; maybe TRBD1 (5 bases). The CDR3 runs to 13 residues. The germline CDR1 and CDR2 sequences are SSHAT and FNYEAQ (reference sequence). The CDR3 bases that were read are TGTGCTAGCAGCTTAGGCCCCCAGGGTGAG. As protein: CASSLGPQGE. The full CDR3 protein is CASSLGPQGEQFF.

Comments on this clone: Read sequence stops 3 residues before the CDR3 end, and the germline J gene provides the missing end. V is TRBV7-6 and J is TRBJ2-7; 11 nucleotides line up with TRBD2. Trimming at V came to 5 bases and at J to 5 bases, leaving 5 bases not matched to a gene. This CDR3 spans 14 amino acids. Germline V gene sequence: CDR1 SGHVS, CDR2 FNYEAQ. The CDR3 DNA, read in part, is TGTGCCAGCAGCCCACTAGCGGGGGCCGACGAG. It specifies CASSPLAGADE. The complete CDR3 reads CASSPLAGADEQYF.

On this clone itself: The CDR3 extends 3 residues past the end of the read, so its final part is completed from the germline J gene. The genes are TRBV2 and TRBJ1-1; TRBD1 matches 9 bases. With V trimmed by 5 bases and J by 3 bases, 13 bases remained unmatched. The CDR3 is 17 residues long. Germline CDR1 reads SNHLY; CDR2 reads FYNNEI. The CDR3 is CASSYDPGQGTYTEAFF. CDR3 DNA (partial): TGTGCCAGCAGTTATGATCCGGGACAGGGAACTTACACTGAA.

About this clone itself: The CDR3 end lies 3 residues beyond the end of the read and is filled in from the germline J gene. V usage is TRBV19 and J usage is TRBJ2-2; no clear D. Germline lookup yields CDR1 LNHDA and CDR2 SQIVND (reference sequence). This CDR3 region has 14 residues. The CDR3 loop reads CATAPRVPREKLFF. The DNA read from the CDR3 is TGTGCCACTGCTCCCCGGGTGCCTAGAGAAAAG. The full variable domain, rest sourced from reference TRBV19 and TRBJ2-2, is DGGITQSPKYLFRKEGQNVTLSCEQNLNHDAMYWYRQDPGQGLRLIYYSQIVNDFQKGDIAEGYSVSREKKESFPLTVTSAQKNPTAFYLCATAPRVPREKLFFGEGSRLTVL.

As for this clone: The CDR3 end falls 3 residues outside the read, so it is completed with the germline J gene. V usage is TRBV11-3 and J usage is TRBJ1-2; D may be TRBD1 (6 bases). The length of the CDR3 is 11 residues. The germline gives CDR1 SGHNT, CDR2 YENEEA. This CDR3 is CASSLTGGYTF. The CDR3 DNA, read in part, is TGTGCCAGCAGCTTAACAGGGGGC.

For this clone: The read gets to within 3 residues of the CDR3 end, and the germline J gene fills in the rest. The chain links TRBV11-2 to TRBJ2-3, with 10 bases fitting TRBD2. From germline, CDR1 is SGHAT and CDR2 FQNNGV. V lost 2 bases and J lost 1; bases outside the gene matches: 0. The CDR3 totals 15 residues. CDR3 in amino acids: CASSLLAGGTDTQYF. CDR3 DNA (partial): TGTGCCAGCAGCTTACTAGCGGGAGGCACAGATACG.

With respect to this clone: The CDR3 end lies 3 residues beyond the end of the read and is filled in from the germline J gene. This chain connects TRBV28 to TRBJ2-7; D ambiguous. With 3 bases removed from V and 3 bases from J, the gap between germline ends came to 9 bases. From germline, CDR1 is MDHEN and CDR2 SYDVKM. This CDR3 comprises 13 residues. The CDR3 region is CASSLAAVYEQYF. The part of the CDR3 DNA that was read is TGTGCCAGCAGTTTGGCGGCAGTCTACGAG.

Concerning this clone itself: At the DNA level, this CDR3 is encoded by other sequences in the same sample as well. The CDR3 loop is CASSLAGGGSSGNTIYF. The part of the CDR3 DNA that was read is TGTGCCAGCAGCTTAGCAGGGGGAGGAAGCTCTGGAAACACC. The chain is built from TRBV7-2 and TRBJ1-3; perhaps TRBD1 as D (6 bases). The read stops 3 residues short of the end of the CDR3; the missing end is completed from the germline J gene. This CDR3 contains 17 residues. Germline CDR1 is SGHTA and CDR2 is FQGNSA. V was clipped by 0 bases and J by 0 bases, with 12 bases between them.

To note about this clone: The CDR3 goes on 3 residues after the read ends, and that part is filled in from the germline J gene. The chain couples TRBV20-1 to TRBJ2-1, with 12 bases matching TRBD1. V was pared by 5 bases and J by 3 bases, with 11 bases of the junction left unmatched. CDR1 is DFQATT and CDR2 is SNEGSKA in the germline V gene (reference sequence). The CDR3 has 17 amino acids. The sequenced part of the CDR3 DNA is TGCAGTGCTCAAATAGGGACAGGGGGCGCGCACTACAATGAG. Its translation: CSAQIGTGGAHYNE. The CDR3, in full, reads CSAQIGTGGAHYNEQFF.

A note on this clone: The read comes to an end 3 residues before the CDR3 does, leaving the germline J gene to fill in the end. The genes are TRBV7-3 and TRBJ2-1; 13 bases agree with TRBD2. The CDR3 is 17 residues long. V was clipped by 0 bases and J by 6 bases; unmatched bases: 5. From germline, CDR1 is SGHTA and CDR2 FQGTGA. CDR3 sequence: CASSLTLLAGGPNEQFF. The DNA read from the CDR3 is TGTGCCAGCAGCTTAACGTTACTAGCGGGAGGGCCCAATGAG.